Listed below are T cell receptor beta chains from one sample, sequenced in a study of T cells after yellow fever vaccination. TCRdb reanalysed the 5' RACE reads using MiXCR and keeps one entry per CDR3 protein. The data show under 600,000 distinct CDR3 sequences, less than 15% seen once. Sequenced material: PBMCs, taken on the day of the yellow fever booster vaccination. Every receptor here comes from a man under 40 who received the YFV17D yellow fever vaccine. Each CDR3 is given with its conserved first and last residue. D genes are given only for firm matches. The size entry is marked missing in some rows and otherwise reads once, few, many or a size class.

>NA|TRBJ1-5|NA|TRBV20-1
TGCAGCCAGGGAGGGGCAGGTAATCAGCCCCAGCATTTT
CSQGGAGNQPQHF
>NA|TRBJ2-5|few|TRBV6-1
TGTGCCAGCACCCCTACCGGGGCCCGGGAGACCCAGTACTTC
CASTPTGARETQYF
>NA|TRBJ2-2|NA|TRBV7-8
TGTGCCAGCACCCCGTCCGGGGTCACCGGGGAGCTGTTTTTT
CASTPSGVTGELFF
>TRBD2|TRBJ2-1|NA|TRBV20-1
TGCAGTGCTTTAAGACTAGCGGGCAATGAGCAGTTCTTC
CSALRLAGNEQFF
>NA|TRBJ2-3|NA|TRBV20-1
TGCAGTGCTATTCGGCCCCTTAGCACAGATACGCAGTATTTT
CSAIRPLSTDTQYF
>TRBD1|TRBJ1-2|NA|TRBV12-3/TRBV12-4
TGTGCCAGCAGTTTCGACAGGGGTTCGCCCTATGGCTACACCTTC
CASSFDRGSPYGYTF
>NA|TRBJ1-5|few|TRBV7-9
TGTGCCAGCAGCTTAGCTCCGGGACCGGGACACCAGCATTTT
CASSLAPGPGHQHF
>TRBD2|TRBJ2-3|NA|TRBV7-2
TGTGCCAGCAATTTACTAGCGGGTCAAGATACGCAGTATTTT
CASNLLAGQDTQYF
>NA|TRBJ2-1|NA|TRBV19
TGTGCCAGTAGTAGCCCACACTCCTACAATGAGCAGTTCTTC
CASSSPHSYNEQFF
>NA|TRBJ2-7|NA|TRBV20-1
TGCAGTGCGAGGGGGTCCATCTTGGAGCAGTACTTC
CSARGSILEQYF
>TRBD1|TRBJ1-2|NA|TRBV7-9
TGTGCCAGCACCAATCCGGAGACCGGACAGGGGAACTATGGCTACACCTTC
CASTNPETGQGNYGYTF
>NA|TRBJ2-5|NA|TRBV3-1
TGTGCCGGCAGCCAGGGGCCAGGTACCCAAGAGACCCAGTACTTC
CAGSQGPGTQETQYF
>TRBD2|TRBJ2-7|NA|TRBV12-3/TRBV12-4
TGTGCCAGCAGTTTCGGGCTAGCGGGCTCCTACGAGCAGTACTTC
CASSFGLAGSYEQYF
>NA|TRBJ2-5|NA|TRBV12-3/TRBV12-4
TGTGCCAGCACCTCAGGGTTTGGGGAGACCCAGTACTTC
CASTSGFGETQYF
>TRBD2|TRBJ2-3|NA|TRBV11-3
TGTGCCAGCAGCTCGACGAGCGGGGAAAGGGCGTATTTT
CASSSTSGERAYF
>NA|TRBJ1-1|few|TRBV27
TGTGCCAGCAGTTTATCGCAGTCAGGGAACACTGAAGCTTTCTTT
CASSLSQSGNTEAFF
>NA|TRBJ2-7|NA|TRBV10-3
TGTGCCATCAGCTGGAATGAGGTCTACGAGCAGTACTTC
CAISWNEVYEQYF
>TRBD1|TRBJ2-5|few|TRBV9
TGTGCCAGCAGCCCCCTGGGACAGGGCGGGAGTGAGACCCAGTACTTC
CASSPLGQGGSETQYF
>NA|TRBJ2-1|few|TRBV7-9
TGTGCCAGCAGCTTACGGCAGCTCTTC
CASSLRQLF
>TRBD1|TRBJ1-1|few|TRBV6-5
TGTGCCAGCAGTTACCGGGGGACAGGTACCGAAGCTTTCTTT
CASSYRGTGTEAFF
>TRBD2|TRBJ2-5|few|TRBV7-9
TGTGCCAGCAGCTTGGGGACTAGCGGGGGTCAAGAGACCCAGTACTTC
CASSLGTSGGQETQYF
>NA|TRBJ2-6|NA|TRBV5-1
TGCGCCAGCAGCTTGTGGGGCGGGGACTCTGGGGCCAACGTCCTGACTTTC
CASSLWGGDSGANVLTF
>TRBD1|TRBJ2-5|NA|TRBV29-1
TGCAGCGGTAGGACAGGGGTGGGTGAGACCCAGTACTTC
CSGRTGVGETQYF